The 18 T cell receptor beta chains given below trace back to one sample, sequenced in a study of blood T cell repertoires in COVID-19. Generated by immunoSEQ multiplex PCR, the TCRdb table keeps only in-frame clones and is missing some. The table lists approximately 350,000 clones, roughly 89% of them singletons. The sequencing sample was made of peripheral blood. The receptors shown here come from a woman aged 18-29 years who had recovered from COVID-19.

The chain couples TRBV9 to TRBJ1-2; D call uncertain. From germline, CDR1 is SGDLS and CDR2 YYNGEE. The V end was cut by 3 bases, the J end by 4 bases, with 13 bases between. The CDR3 covers 14 residues. CDR3 coding DNA: TGTGCCAGCAGCGAGGGAGGCAGCTTCTATGGCTACACCTTC. It codes for CASSEGGSFYGYTF. The full variable domain, rest sourced from reference TRBV9 and TRBJ1-2, is DSGVTQTPKHLITATGQRVTLRCSPRSGDLSVYWYQQSLDQGLQFLIQYYNGEERAKGNILERFSAQQFPDLHSELNLSSLELGDSALYFCASSEGGSFYGYTFGSGTRLTVV.

The rearrangement uses TRBV7-2 and TRBJ1-4; 8 bases line up with TRBD1. CDR3 length: 19 amino acids. With 1 base clipped from V and 0 bases from J, the junction kept 10 bases outside the gene matches. CDR1 is SGHTA and CDR2 is FQGNSA in the germline V gene. The CDR3 spells CASSLGEGGQVPTNEKLFF. The CDR3 DNA reads as TGTGCCAGCAGCTTAGGGGAGGGGGGACAGGTACCAACTAATGAAAAACTGTTTTTT.

J is TRBJ2-1 and V is TRBV3-1 (or the pseudogene TRBV3-2), with TRBD1 matching over 7 bases. The CDR3 is made up of 18 amino acids. The germline CDR1 and CDR2 sequences are LGHDT and YNNKEL (reference sequence). V lost 1 base, J lost 9 bases, and 18 bases stayed unmatched. CDR3 DNA: TGTGCCAGCAGCCAAGCGGCTGGCGGACAGGAGCTTCTGGTTGAGCAGTTCTTC. This sequence encodes CASSQAAGGQELLVEQFF.

This chain uses TRBV4-3 with TRBJ1-1; a weak D match, TRBD1 (5 bases). The V gene lost 4 bases and the J gene lost 4 bases, with 16 bases spanning the gap. This CDR3 spans 15 amino acids. Germline V CDR1 and CDR2: LGHNA, YSLEER. CDR3 loop: CASSLKIQVATEAFF. DNA of the CDR3: TGCGCCAGCAGCCTGAAAATACAGGTGGCCACTGAAGCTTTCTTT.

The chain has TRBV7-2 and TRBJ2-7; D perhaps matches TRBD1 (5 bases). CDR3 length: 14 amino acids. Germline V gene data show CDR1 as SGHTA and CDR2 as FQGNSA. The ends were cut back, 1 base at V and 9 bases at J, with 16 bases in the middle. The CDR3 sequence is CASSLEGLGAVQYV. DNA of the CDR3: TGTGCCAGCAGCTTAGAAGGGCTTGGGGCGGTGCAGTACGTC.

The chain uses TRBV4-3 and TRBJ2-4; D may be TRBD2 (6 bases). The CDR3 is 15 residues long. Germline V gives CDR1 LGHNA, CDR2 YSLEER. V was shortened by 1 base and J by 8 bases, with 15 bases between the two germline ends. The CDR3 reads CASSQGGGKLDIQYF. In nucleotides, the CDR3 is TGCGCCAGCAGCCAAGGGGGAGGCAAACTTGACATTCAGTACTTC.

V gene TRBV5-4 combines with J gene TRBJ2-1; 14 nucleotides agree with TRBD2. The CDR3 loop spans 15 amino acids. Germline V lookup: CDR1 SGHNT, CDR2 YYREEE (reference sequence). V was clipped by 6 bases and J by 4 bases; unmatched bases: 3. CDR3 loop: CASMGTSGSYNEQFF. The CDR3 nucleotides read TGTGCCAGCATGGGGACTAGCGGGAGTTACAATGAGCAGTTCTTC. Looking up the rest from reference TRBV5-4 and TRBJ2-1 gives the full variable domain: ETGVTQSPTHLIKTRGQQVTLRCSSQSGHNTVSWYQQALGQGPQFIFQYYREEENGRGNFPPRFSGLQFPNYSSELNVNALELDDSALYLCASMGTSGSYNEQFFGPGTRLTVL.

V and J are TRBV24-1 and TRBJ2-7, with 7 bases that match TRBD1. The CDR3 has 16 amino acids. Germline CDR1 reads KGHDR; CDR2 reads SFDVKD. Trimming at V came to 7 bases and at J to 3 bases, leaving 14 bases not matched to a gene. DNA of the CDR3: TGTGCCACCAGGGTCCCGACAGGGATGGGTTACTACGAGCAGTACGTC. It is translated as CATRVPTGMGYYEQYV.

The chain combines TRBV14 with TRBJ2-1; the D is unclear. Trimming removed 1 base at V and 7 bases at J, with 8 bases between. The germline CDR1 and CDR2 sequences are SGHDN and FVKESK. The CDR3 is made up of 13 amino acids. In DNA form, the CDR3 reads TGTGCCAGCAGCCAAGCGCGCCGGAATGAGCAGTTCTTC. Its translation: CASSQARRNEQFF.

The chain combines TRBV10-3 with TRBJ1-5; the D gene is possibly TRBD1 (6 bases). Germline V gives CDR1 ENHRY, CDR2 SYGVKD. V lost 6 bases and J lost 5, with 11 bases in between. This CDR3 spans 13 amino acids. CDR3 region: CAISRQDDQPQHF. The CDR3 region has the DNA TGTGCCATCAGCAGACAGGATGATCAGCCCCAGCATTTT.

This clone has more than one count but fewer than ten. The V call is TRBV6-5, the J call TRBJ1-2, with D possibly being TRBD1 (5 bases). The V end lost 2 bases, the J end lost 7 bases, and 11 bases lay between the germline ends. This CDR3 has 13 amino acids. CDR1 and CDR2 (germline): MNHEY, SVGAGI. CDR3 region: CASSYGGSAGYTF. CDR3 DNA: TGTGCCAGCAGTTACGGGGGGTCCGCTGGCTACACCTTC.

The count of this clone is one. V and J are TRBV24-1 and TRBJ2-7; 7 bases match TRBD1. Germline V lookup: CDR1 KGHDR, CDR2 SFDVKD. The ends lost 9 bases at V and 0 bases at J; junction bases unmatched: 10. The CDR3 spans 15 residues. The CDR3 spells CATPTGTASSYEQYV. The CDR3 bases are TGTGCCACCCCGACCGGGACAGCGAGCTCCTACGAGCAGTACGTC.

This clone was seen a single time. This chain uses TRBV11-3 with TRBJ1-5, with D uncertain. CDR1 is SGHNT, CDR2 YENEEA, per germline. The length of the CDR3 is 13 residues. V was clipped by 5 bases and J by 2 bases, with 7 bases between them. The CDR3 loop is CASSRGGNQPQHF. As DNA, the CDR3 is TGTGCCAGCAGCCGAGGAGGCAATCAGCCCCAGCATTTT. Combining the CDR3 with reference TRBV11-3 and TRBJ1-5 gives the whole variable domain EAGVVQSPRYKIIEKKQPVAFWCNPISGHNTLYWYLQNLGQGPELLIRYENEEAVDDSQLPKDRFSAERLKGVDSTLKIQPAELGDSAVYLCASSRGGNQPQHFGDGTRLSIL.

V and J are TRBV7-9 and TRBJ1-4; possibly TRBD1 for D (5 bases). CDR1 and CDR2 from the germline V gene are SEHNR and FQNEAQ (reference sequence). The CDR3 spans 17 residues. Trimming cost V 0 bases and J 0 bases, with 11 bases left between them. The CDR3 region is CASSLAGVGATNEKLFF. The CDR3 DNA reads as TGTGCCAGCAGCTTAGCAGGGGTTGGGGCAACTAATGAAAAACTGTTTTTT. Full variable domain (rest looked up from reference TRBV7-9 and TRBJ1-4): DTGVSQNPRHKITKRGQNVTFRCDPISEHNRLYWYRQTLGQGPEFLTYFQNEAQLEKSRLLSDRFSAERPKGSFSTLEIQRTEQGDSAMYLCASSLAGVGATNEKLFFGSGTQLSVL.

The V call is TRBV2, the J call TRBJ2-1; TRBD2 aligns across 8 bases. With 8 bases clipped from V and 6 bases from J, the junction kept 9 bases outside the gene matches. The CDR3 is 14 amino acids. Germline values: CDR1 SNHLY, CDR2 FYNNEI. The CDR3 coding sequence is TGTGCCAGCTCCCCGGGAGCGGGAGTCAATGAGCAGTTCTTC. Translated: CASSPGAGVNEQFF.

This clone was seen just once. The chain carries TRBV4-3 and TRBJ2-1, with a possible D match to TRBD1 (6 bases). Germline CDR1 LGHNA, CDR2 YSLEER. The CDR3 length is 17 residues. Trimming took 3 bases from V and 3 from J, leaving 18 bases between them. The CDR3 DNA reads as TGCGCCAGCAGCCAGAGGATCCAGGGGACCCACTACAATGAGCAGTTCTTC. It is translated as CASSQRIQGTHYNEQFF.

The J gene is TRBJ1-3, the V gene TRBV2, with D unresolved. This CDR3 is 17 amino acids long. The ends were cut back, 3 bases at V and 0 bases at J, with 15 bases in the middle. Germline V lookup: CDR1 SNHLY, CDR2 FYNNEI. DNA for the CDR3: TGTGCCAGCAGTGACTTTGCAGGCCTCAACTCTGGAAACACCATATATTTT. Translating gives CASSDFAGLNSGNTIYF.

V is TRBV7-2 and J is TRBJ2-1; maybe TRBD2 (5 bases). V was trimmed by 6 bases and J by 7 bases, leaving 19 bases between them. Germline assignment: CDR1 SGHTA and CDR2 FQGNSA. The CDR3 has 15 amino acids. CDR3 protein: CASRAEKLGENEQFF. The DNA for the CDR3 is TGTGCCAGCAGAGCCGAAAAACTAGGAGAGAATGAGCAGTTCTTC.